This T cell receptor beta chain originates from a study of a mutant IDH1 vaccine in newly diagnosed glioma. The ends were cut back, 1 base at V and 0 bases at J, with 7 bases in the middle. From germline, CDR1 is SGHAT and CDR2 FQNNGV. The CDR3 runs to 15 residues. This clone has only a few counts. Assay used: immunoSEQ multiplex PCR; TCRdb lists only in-frame clones, some missing. The sample lists some 21,000 clones; about 85% were seen once. Noted time point: baseline, week 1 (first vaccination visit). Treatment of the sample: pre-vaccination baseline after standard-of-care therapy. This chain joins TRBV11-2 and TRBJ1-3, with D unresolved. Sequenced here: PBMCs, sampled from a glioma patient treated with radiotherapy, temozolomide or both. The receptor was isolated from a man aged 35 to 55 with glioma. DNA of the CDR3: TGTGCCAGCAGCTTAGTAGCGTTCTCTGGAAACACCATATATTTT. This sequence encodes CASSLVAFSGNTIYF. Looking up the rest from reference TRBV11-2 and TRBJ1-3 gives the full variable domain: EAGVAQSPRYKIIEKRQSVAFWCNPISGHATLYWYQQILGQGPKLLIQFQNNGVVDDSQLPKDRFSAERLKGVDSTLKIQPAKLEDSAVYLCASSLVAFSGNTIYFGEGSWLTVV.